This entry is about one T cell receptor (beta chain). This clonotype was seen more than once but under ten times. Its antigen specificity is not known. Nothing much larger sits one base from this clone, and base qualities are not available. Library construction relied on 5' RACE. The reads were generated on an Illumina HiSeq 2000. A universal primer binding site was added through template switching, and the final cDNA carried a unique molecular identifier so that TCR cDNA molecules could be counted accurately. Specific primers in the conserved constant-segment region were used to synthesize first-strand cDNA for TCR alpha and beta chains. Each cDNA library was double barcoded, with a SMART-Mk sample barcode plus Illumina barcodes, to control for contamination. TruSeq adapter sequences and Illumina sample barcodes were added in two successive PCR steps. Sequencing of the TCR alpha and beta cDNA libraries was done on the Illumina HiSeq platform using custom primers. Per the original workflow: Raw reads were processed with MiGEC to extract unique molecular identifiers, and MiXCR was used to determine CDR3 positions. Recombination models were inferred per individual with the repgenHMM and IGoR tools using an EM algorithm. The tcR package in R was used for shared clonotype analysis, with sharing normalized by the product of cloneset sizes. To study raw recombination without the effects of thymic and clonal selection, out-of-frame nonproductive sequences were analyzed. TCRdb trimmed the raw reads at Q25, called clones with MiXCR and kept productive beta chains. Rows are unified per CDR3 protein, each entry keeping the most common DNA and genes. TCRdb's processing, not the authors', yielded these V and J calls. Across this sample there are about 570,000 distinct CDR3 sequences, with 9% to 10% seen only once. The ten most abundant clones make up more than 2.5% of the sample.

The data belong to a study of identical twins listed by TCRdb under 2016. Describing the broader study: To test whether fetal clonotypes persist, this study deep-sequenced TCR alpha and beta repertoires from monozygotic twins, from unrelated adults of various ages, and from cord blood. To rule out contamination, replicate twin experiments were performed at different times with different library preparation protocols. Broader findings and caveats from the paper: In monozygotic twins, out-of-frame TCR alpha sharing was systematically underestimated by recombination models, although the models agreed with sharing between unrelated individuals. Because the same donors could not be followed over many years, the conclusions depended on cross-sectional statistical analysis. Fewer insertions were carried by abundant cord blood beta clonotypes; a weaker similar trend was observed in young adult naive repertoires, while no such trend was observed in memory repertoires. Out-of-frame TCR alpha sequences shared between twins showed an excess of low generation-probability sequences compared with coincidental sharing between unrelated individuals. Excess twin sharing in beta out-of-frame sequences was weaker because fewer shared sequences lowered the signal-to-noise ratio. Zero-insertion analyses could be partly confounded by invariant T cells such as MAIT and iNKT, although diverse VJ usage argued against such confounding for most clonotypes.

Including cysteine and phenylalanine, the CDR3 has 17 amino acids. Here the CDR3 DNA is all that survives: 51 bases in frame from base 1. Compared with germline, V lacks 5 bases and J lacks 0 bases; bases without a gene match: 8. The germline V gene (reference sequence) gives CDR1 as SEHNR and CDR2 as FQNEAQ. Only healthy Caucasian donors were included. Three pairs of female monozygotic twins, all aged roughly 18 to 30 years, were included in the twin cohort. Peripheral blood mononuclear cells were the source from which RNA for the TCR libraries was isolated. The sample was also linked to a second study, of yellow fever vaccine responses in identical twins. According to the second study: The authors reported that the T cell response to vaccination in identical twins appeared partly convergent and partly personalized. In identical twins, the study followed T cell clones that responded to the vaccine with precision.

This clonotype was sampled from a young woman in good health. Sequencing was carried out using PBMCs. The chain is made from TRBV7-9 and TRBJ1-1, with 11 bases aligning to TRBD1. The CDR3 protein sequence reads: CASSTRTGGGMNTEAFF. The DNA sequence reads TGTGCCAGCAGCACCCGGACAGGGGGCGGAATGAACACTGAAGCTTTCTTT.